Listed below are T cell receptor beta chains from one sample, sequenced in a study of blood T cell repertoires in COVID-19. Clones were read by immunoSEQ multiplex PCR, and TCRdb kept only the in-frame ones, dropping some. Altogether about 140,000 clones are present, more than 75% being singletons, with the ten largest covering around 38%. Sequencing input: peripheral blood. All receptors come from a man aged 50-59 years who had recovered from COVID-19. Both conserved end residues are part of each CDR3. Fields, in order: D gene, J gene, V gene, clone size, CDR3 DNA, CDR3 protein. D genes are given only for firm matches. Rows give clone size only sometimes, using once, few, many, or a class for an expanded clone.

d_call: TRBD2; j_call: TRBJ2-7; v_call: TRBV2; clone_size: few; cdr3_nt: TGTGCCAGCAGTCCTGGGCGGGGGAGCTACGAGCAGTACTTC; cdr3_aa: CASSPGRGSYEQYF
d_call: TRBD1; j_call: TRBJ1-3; v_call: TRBV5-4; clone_size: NA; cdr3_nt: TGTGCCAGCAGCCCCACTGCCGGGACAGGGGGCGGAAACACCATATATTTT; cdr3_aa: CASSPTAGTGGGNTIYF
d_call: NA; j_call: TRBJ2-7; v_call: TRBV5-1; clone_size: NA; cdr3_nt: TGCGCCAGCAGCCCGGAGGTCGGAGGCGAGCAGTACTTC; cdr3_aa: CASSPEVGGEQYF
d_call: NA; j_call: TRBJ2-5; v_call: TRBV5-1; clone_size: NA; cdr3_nt: TGCGCCAGCAGCTTGGCCCTAGCAAAAGAGACCCAGTACTTC; cdr3_aa: CASSLALAKETQYF
d_call: NA; j_call: TRBJ1-1; v_call: TRBV11-3; clone_size: NA; cdr3_nt: TGTGCCAGCAGCTTGGGAGGGAAGAACACTGAAGCTTTCTTT; cdr3_aa: CASSLGGKNTEAFF
d_call: TRBD2; j_call: TRBJ2-2; v_call: TRBV6-2/TRBV6-3; clone_size: NA; cdr3_nt: TGTGCCAGCAGTTCTACTAGCGGGGGATACACCGGGGAGCTGTTTTTT; cdr3_aa: CASSSTSGGYTGELFF
d_call: TRBD1; j_call: TRBJ1-1; v_call: TRBV5-1; clone_size: NA; cdr3_nt: TGCGCCAGCAGCCCGACGTGGGACAGGGGGAACACTGAAGCTTTCTTT; cdr3_aa: CASSPTWDRGNTEAFF
d_call: NA; j_call: TRBJ1-4; v_call: TRBV9; clone_size: NA; cdr3_nt: TGTGCCAGCAGCTTTACAGCTAATGAAAAACTGTTTTTT; cdr3_aa: CASSFTANEKLFF
d_call: NA; j_call: TRBJ2-5; v_call: TRBV12-5; clone_size: NA; cdr3_nt: TGTGCTAGTGGTTATGGGGGGGAGACCCAGTACTTC; cdr3_aa: CASGYGGETQYF
d_call: TRBD1; j_call: TRBJ1-5; v_call: TRBV6-2/TRBV6-3; clone_size: NA; cdr3_nt: TGTGCCAGCAGTCAAGGGACAGCCAATTCGGGGCCCCAGCATTTT; cdr3_aa: CASSQGTANSGPQHF
d_call: TRBD1; j_call: TRBJ1-2; v_call: TRBV6-1; clone_size: once; cdr3_nt: TGTGCCAGCAGTGAAACAGGGGATGGTGGCTACACCTTC; cdr3_aa: CASSETGDGGYTF
d_call: TRBD1; j_call: TRBJ2-7; v_call: TRBV4-3; clone_size: NA; cdr3_nt: TGCGCCAGCAGCCCGGACAGGGCGTACGAGCAGTACTTC; cdr3_aa: CASSPDRAYEQYF
d_call: NA; j_call: TRBJ1-3; v_call: TRBV4-3; clone_size: NA; cdr3_nt: TGCGCCAGCAGCCAAGCGGCAGGCTCAGGAAACACCATATATTTT; cdr3_aa: CASSQAAGSGNTIYF
d_call: NA; j_call: TRBJ1-6; v_call: TRBV6-4; clone_size: NA; cdr3_nt: TGTGCCAGCAGTGTGGACAGCCATAATTCACCCCTCCACTTT; cdr3_aa: CASSVDSHNSPLHF
d_call: TRBD1; j_call: TRBJ1-1; v_call: TRBV9; clone_size: NA; cdr3_nt: TGTGCCAGCACCCGGGGGCAGGGGGCCCCAGGGAACACTGAAGCTTTCTTT; cdr3_aa: CASTRGQGAPGNTEAFF
d_call: NA; j_call: TRBJ1-1; v_call: TRBV30; clone_size: NA; cdr3_nt: TGTGCCTGGAGTGCCTCGGGGGGGGGAACTGAAGCTTTCTTT; cdr3_aa: CAWSASGGGTEAFF
d_call: TRBD2; j_call: TRBJ2-1; v_call: TRBV19; clone_size: NA; cdr3_nt: TGTGCCAGTAGTACGACCCTTGGACTAGCGGGGGGAAGCCTCTACAATGAGCAGTTCTTC; cdr3_aa: CASSTTLGLAGGSLYNEQFF
d_call: TRBD2; j_call: TRBJ2-3; v_call: TRBV5-4; clone_size: NA; cdr3_nt: TGTGCCAGTGGCGGGGGGCTCAGCACAGATACGCAGTATTTT; cdr3_aa: CASGGGLSTDTQYF
d_call: NA; j_call: TRBJ2-1; v_call: TRBV25-1; clone_size: NA; cdr3_nt: TGTGCCAGCAGTGAAGGGCAGTACAATGAGCAGTTCTTC; cdr3_aa: CASSEGQYNEQFF
d_call: NA; j_call: TRBJ1-5; v_call: TRBV7-2; clone_size: NA; cdr3_nt: TGTGCCAGCAGCTTAGGGGGGCAGGATCAGCCCCAGCATTTT; cdr3_aa: CASSLGGQDQPQHF
d_call: NA; j_call: TRBJ1-1; v_call: TRBV4-3; clone_size: NA; cdr3_nt: TGCGCCAGCAGCCAAGAGACAGGTTACAACATGAACACTGAAGCTTTCTTT; cdr3_aa: CASSQETGYNMNTEAFF
d_call: NA; j_call: TRBJ1-2; v_call: TRBV6-5; clone_size: NA; cdr3_nt: TGTGCCAGCAGTCCATTCCCCGGGAAGGGCGGGGGCTACACCTTC; cdr3_aa: CASSPFPGKGGGYTF
d_call: NA; j_call: TRBJ1-5; v_call: TRBV5-8; clone_size: NA; cdr3_nt: TGTGCCAGCAGCGTGGAACGGAGCAATCAGCCCCAGCATTTT; cdr3_aa: CASSVERSNQPQHF
d_call: NA; j_call: TRBJ1-1; v_call: TRBV18; clone_size: NA; cdr3_nt: TGTGCCAGCTCACCTTATACACAGAACACTGAAGCTTTCTTT; cdr3_aa: CASSPYTQNTEAFF
d_call: NA; j_call: TRBJ2-4; v_call: TRBV10-1; clone_size: NA; cdr3_nt: TGCGCCAGCAGTGAGGAACGCGGAGCCAAAAACATTCAGTACTTC; cdr3_aa: CASSEERGAKNIQYF
d_call: NA; j_call: TRBJ2-1; v_call: TRBV9; clone_size: NA; cdr3_nt: TGTGCCAGCAGCGTACGGGGTTACAATGAGCAGTTCTTC; cdr3_aa: CASSVRGYNEQFF
d_call: TRBD1; j_call: TRBJ1-5; v_call: TRBV6-1; clone_size: NA; cdr3_nt: TGTGCCAGCAGTAAAGGGACAGGGGGTTTCAATCAGCCCCAGCATTTT; cdr3_aa: CASSKGTGGFNQPQHF
d_call: TRBD1; j_call: TRBJ2-5; v_call: TRBV7-7; clone_size: NA; cdr3_nt: TGTGCCAGCAGCCCAGCCGGGACAGGGTCAGGAGAGACCCAGTACTTC; cdr3_aa: CASSPAGTGSGETQYF
d_call: NA; j_call: TRBJ1-4; v_call: TRBV7-6; clone_size: NA; cdr3_nt: TGTGCCAGCAGCTTAGGGAGCACTAATGAAAAACTGTTTTTT; cdr3_aa: CASSLGSTNEKLFF
d_call: TRBD1; j_call: TRBJ1-1; v_call: TRBV4-1; clone_size: NA; cdr3_nt: TGCGCCAGCAGCCAACGACAGGGAATGAACACTGAAGCTTTCTTT; cdr3_aa: CASSQRQGMNTEAFF
d_call: TRBD2; j_call: TRBJ2-1; v_call: TRBV7-2; clone_size: NA; cdr3_nt: TGTGCCAGCAGCCCCCGGGGGGGGGCCTACAATGAGCAGTTCTTC; cdr3_aa: CASSPRGGAYNEQFF
d_call: NA; j_call: TRBJ1-1; v_call: TRBV30; clone_size: once; cdr3_nt: TGTGCCTGGAGTGTGGACACCCGCACTGAAGCTTTCTTT; cdr3_aa: CAWSVDTRTEAFF
d_call: NA; j_call: TRBJ1-2; v_call: TRBV6-5; clone_size: NA; cdr3_nt: TGTGCCAGCAGTTACTCGATCGTACAGGGCTTTAGTGGCTACACCTTC; cdr3_aa: CASSYSIVQGFSGYTF
d_call: NA; j_call: TRBJ1-6; v_call: TRBV5-1; clone_size: NA; cdr3_nt: TGCGCCAGCAGCTTGGGCTCGGGGCAGGGGCTTAATAATTCACCCCTCCACTTT; cdr3_aa: CASSLGSGQGLNNSPLHF
d_call: NA; j_call: TRBJ1-6; v_call: TRBV24-1; clone_size: NA; cdr3_nt: TGTGCCACCAGTGCCCTGGGGGGATCCTATAATTCACCCCTCCACTTT; cdr3_aa: CATSALGGSYNSPLHF
d_call: NA; j_call: TRBJ1-6; v_call: TRBV4-1; clone_size: once; cdr3_nt: TGCGCCAGCAGCCAAGATGGACAGCATAATTCACCCCTCCACTTT; cdr3_aa: CASSQDGQHNSPLHF
d_call: NA; j_call: TRBJ1-2; v_call: TRBV19; clone_size: NA; cdr3_nt: TGTGCCAGTAGTATGGGTCGGGGCTATGGCTACACCTTC; cdr3_aa: CASSMGRGYGYTF
d_call: NA; j_call: TRBJ1-5; v_call: TRBV6-1; clone_size: once; cdr3_nt: TGTGCCAGCAGTGAATTTGGGCGTAATCAGCCCCAGCATTTT; cdr3_aa: CASSEFGRNQPQHF
d_call: TRBD1; j_call: TRBJ1-2; v_call: TRBV5-4; clone_size: NA; cdr3_nt: TGTGCCAGCAGCCCGGGACAGGGTAACTATGGCTACACCTTC; cdr3_aa: CASSPGQGNYGYTF
d_call: NA; j_call: TRBJ2-2; v_call: TRBV5-1; clone_size: once; cdr3_nt: TGCGCCAGCAGCTTGAATGGACAGACGAACACCGGGGAGCTGTTTTTT; cdr3_aa: CASSLNGQTNTGELFF
d_call: NA; j_call: TRBJ1-2; v_call: TRBV19; clone_size: NA; cdr3_nt: TGTGCCAGTAGTACCGACAGGATAAACTATGGCTACACCTTC; cdr3_aa: CASSTDRINYGYTF
d_call: TRBD1; j_call: TRBJ1-2; v_call: TRBV19; clone_size: NA; cdr3_nt: TGTGCCAGTAGTATAGCAGGACAGGGGGCGAACTATGGCTACACCTTC; cdr3_aa: CASSIAGQGANYGYTF
d_call: TRBD1; j_call: TRBJ1-5; v_call: TRBV6-5; clone_size: NA; cdr3_nt: TGTGCCAGCAGTTTACAGGGGGTTGGGGTCCAGCCCCAGCATTTT; cdr3_aa: CASSLQGVGVQPQHF
d_call: TRBD2; j_call: TRBJ2-7; v_call: TRBV2; clone_size: NA; cdr3_nt: TGTGCCAGCAGTGATTCGCTAGCGGGATCTTACGAGCAGTACTTC; cdr3_aa: CASSDSLAGSYEQYF